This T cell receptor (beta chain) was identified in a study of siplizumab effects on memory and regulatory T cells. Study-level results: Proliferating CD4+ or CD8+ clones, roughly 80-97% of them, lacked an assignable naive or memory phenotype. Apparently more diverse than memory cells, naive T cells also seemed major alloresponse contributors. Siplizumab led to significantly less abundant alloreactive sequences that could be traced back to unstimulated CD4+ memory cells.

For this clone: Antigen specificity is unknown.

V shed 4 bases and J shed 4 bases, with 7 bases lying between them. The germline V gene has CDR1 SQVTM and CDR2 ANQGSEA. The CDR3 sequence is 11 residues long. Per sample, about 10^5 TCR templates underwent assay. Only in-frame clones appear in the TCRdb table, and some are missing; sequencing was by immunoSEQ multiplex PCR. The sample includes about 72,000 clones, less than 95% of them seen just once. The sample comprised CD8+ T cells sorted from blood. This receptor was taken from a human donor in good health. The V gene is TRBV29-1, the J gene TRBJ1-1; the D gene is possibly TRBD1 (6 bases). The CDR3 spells CSVGGGTEAFF. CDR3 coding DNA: TGCAGCGTTGGAGGGGGCACTGAAGCTTTCTTT. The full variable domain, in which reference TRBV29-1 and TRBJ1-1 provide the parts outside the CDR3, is SAVISQKPSRDICQRGTSLTIQCQVDSQVTMMFWYRQQPGQSLTLIATANQGSEATYESGFVIDKFPISRPNLTFSTLTVSNMSPEDSSIYLCSVGGGTEAFFGQGTRLTVV.